This TCR beta chain was retrieved from a study of neoadjuvant nivolumab and ipilimumab in lung cancer. Sequenced by immunoSEQ multiplex PCR; TCRdb stores in-frame clones only, minus some. The sample carries about 26,000 clones, approximately 78% recorded once. This clone turned up a few times. This specimen was tumor tissue, taken after neoadjuvant nivolumab, alone or with ipilimumab, at or shortly before surgery. This TCR derives from an adult with non-small cell lung cancer.

CDR3 sequence reads: CASSLADSSTDTQYF. The CDR3 nucleotides read TGTGCCAGCAGCCTAGCGGACTCTAGCACAGATACGCAGTATTTT. The chain couples TRBV5-8 to TRBJ2-3, with TRBD2 matching 7 bases. V shed 4 bases and J 0 bases; nucleotides not matched to a gene: 5. Per germline, CDR1 SGHTS and CDR2 YDEGEE. This CDR3 region has 15 residues.